The rows below give T cell receptor beta chains drawn from one sample of a study of regulatory T cells in long-lasting Graves disease. TCRdb itself ran the multiplex PCR reads through MiXCR, one entry per CDR3 protein. The table records 410,000 or so distinct CDR3 sequences, around 14% of them present only once. These data were likewise used in another study, on T cells in Graves' hyperthyroidism and ophthalmopathy.

Material: peripheral blood mononuclear cells (PBMCs), obtained at new diagnosis, from a patient treated with antithyroid drugs. These TCRs come from a woman aged 25 to 39 with Graves disease. Each CDR3 is given with its conserved first and last residue. The D gene is left open where the match is weak. Size is omitted from some rows. Given values are once, few, many or a class for expanded clones.

clone size: -; V gene: TRBV5-4; J gene: TRBJ2-2; D gene: -; CDR3 protein: CASSSPHTGELFF; CDR3 DNA: TGTGCCAGCAGCTCCCCCCACACCGGGGAGCTGTTTTTT
clone size: -; V gene: TRBV30; J gene: TRBJ2-7; D gene: -; CDR3 protein: CAWCPRTAKSYEQYF; CDR3 DNA: TGTGCCTGGTGTCCGAGGACAGCGAAAAGCTACGAGCAGTACTTC
clone size: many; V gene: TRBV28; J gene: TRBJ2-1; D gene: -; CDR3 protein: CVSRRVAYNEQFF; CDR3 DNA: TGTGTCAGCAGGCGAGTGGCCTACAATGAGCAGTTCTTC
clone size: few; V gene: TRBV10-3; J gene: TRBJ2-3; D gene: TRBD2; CDR3 protein: CASYVAGTQYF; CDR3 DNA: TGTGCCTCCTACGTAGCGGGTACGCAGTATTTT
clone size: many; V gene: TRBV7-3; J gene: TRBJ2-3; D gene: -; CDR3 protein: CASSSQGHKGDTQYF; CDR3 DNA: TGTGCCAGCAGCTCCCAGGGACATAAGGGAGATACGCAGTATTTT
clone size: few; V gene: TRBV19; J gene: TRBJ1-5; D gene: -; CDR3 protein: CASSWTVAGSSNQPQHF; CDR3 DNA: TGTGCCAGTAGCTGGACAGTGGCGGGGAGTAGCAATCAGCCCCAGCATTTT
clone size: few; V gene: TRBV10-1; J gene: TRBJ2-7; D gene: -; CDR3 protein: CASSESGTSHEQYF; CDR3 DNA: TGCGCCAGCAGTGAGTCTGGGACCTCCCACGAGCAGTACTTC
clone size: few; V gene: TRBV12-3/TRBV12-4; J gene: TRBJ2-7; D gene: TRBD2; CDR3 protein: CASSAEFPREGLAAPGSSYEQYF; CDR3 DNA: TGTGCCAGCAGTGCCGAGTTCCCACGGGAGGGACTAGCGGCCCCTGGAAGCTCCTACGAGCAGTACTTC
clone size: -; V gene: TRBV19; J gene: TRBJ1-3; D gene: -; CDR3 protein: CASSVEGFSGNTIYF; CDR3 DNA: TGTGCCAGTAGCGTTGAAGGGTTCTCTGGAAACACCATATATTTT
clone size: many; V gene: TRBV30; J gene: TRBJ2-3; D gene: -; CDR3 protein: CAWRPKQTDTQYF; CDR3 DNA: TGTGCCTGGAGACCTAAACAGACAGATACGCAGTATTTT
clone size: -; V gene: TRBV27; J gene: TRBJ2-1; D gene: -; CDR3 protein: CASSLGLDMVYEQFF; CDR3 DNA: TGTGCCAGCAGTTTAGGCTTAGACATGGTGTATGAGCAGTTCTTC
clone size: -; V gene: TRBV19; J gene: TRBJ2-1; D gene: TRBD2; CDR3 protein: CASSIVSWGTSKSYNEQFF; CDR3 DNA: TGTGCCAGTAGTATAGTATCTTGGGGGACTAGCAAGTCCTACAATGAGCAGTTCTTC
clone size: once; V gene: TRBV2; J gene: TRBJ2-3; D gene: TRBD2; CDR3 protein: CASRHSLAGGPIPATDTQYF; CDR3 DNA: TGTGCCAGCAGACACTCACTAGCGGGAGGACCGATTCCTGCCACAGATACGCAGTATTTT
clone size: many; V gene: TRBV11-3; J gene: TRBJ2-7; D gene: TRBD1; CDR3 protein: CASSTSDRAEQYF; CDR3 DNA: TGTGCCAGCAGCACCTCCGACAGGGCGGAGCAGTACTTC
clone size: many; V gene: TRBV7-2; J gene: TRBJ2-1; D gene: TRBD2; CDR3 protein: CASSLASPTVSGSYNEQFF; CDR3 DNA: TGTGCCAGCAGCTTAGCGAGCCCAACTGTTAGCGGGAGTTACAATGAGCAGTTCTTC
clone size: many; V gene: TRBV7-3; J gene: TRBJ2-3; D gene: TRBD1; CDR3 protein: CASSLATGQGSTDTQYF; CDR3 DNA: TGTGCCAGCAGCTTAGCAACCGGACAGGGAAGCACAGATACGCAGTATTTT
clone size: many; V gene: TRBV20-1; J gene: TRBJ2-5; D gene: -; CDR3 protein: CSASSWGFRGETQYF; CDR3 DNA: TGCAGTGCTAGTAGCTGGGGTTTTCGTGGGGAGACCCAGTACTTC
clone size: many; V gene: TRBV5-1; J gene: TRBJ2-5; D gene: TRBD2; CDR3 protein: CASSSREGHGKETQYF; CDR3 DNA: TGCGCCAGCAGCTCACGGGAGGGGCACGGCAAAGAGACCCAGTACTTC
clone size: few; V gene: TRBV24-1; J gene: TRBJ2-3; D gene: TRBD2; CDR3 protein: CATSDSGLAGDTQYF; CDR3 DNA: TGTGCCACCAGTGATTCGGGACTAGCGGGAGATACGCAGTATTTT
clone size: many; V gene: TRBV2; J gene: TRBJ2-1; D gene: TRBD2; CDR3 protein: CASRLAGEYNEQFF; CDR3 DNA: TGTGCCAGCAGACTAGCGGGAGAGTACAATGAGCAGTTCTTC
clone size: many; V gene: TRBV10-3; J gene: TRBJ2-1; D gene: TRBD1; CDR3 protein: CAITGTGGSYNEQFF; CDR3 DNA: TGTGCCATAACCGGGACAGGGGGTTCCTACAATGAGCAGTTCTTC
clone size: many; V gene: TRBV19; J gene: TRBJ2-7; D gene: -; CDR3 protein: CASSTRTGYEQYF; CDR3 DNA: TGTGCCAGTAGTACACGGACGGGCTACGAGCAGTACTTC
clone size: -; V gene: TRBV9; J gene: TRBJ1-2; D gene: TRBD1; CDR3 protein: CASSPWTGANYGYTF; CDR3 DNA: TGTGCCAGCAGCCCTTGGACAGGGGCAAACTATGGCTACACCTTC
clone size: few; V gene: TRBV30; J gene: TRBJ2-1; D gene: TRBD2; CDR3 protein: CAWSVQAGGPFEQFF; CDR3 DNA: TGTGCCTGGAGTGTCCAAGCGGGAGGGCCCTTTGAGCAGTTCTTC
clone size: many; V gene: TRBV5-1; J gene: TRBJ2-3; D gene: -; CDR3 protein: CASSLVQGGTDTQYF; CDR3 DNA: TGCGCCAGCAGCTTGGTCCAGGGAGGCACAGATACGCAGTATTTT
clone size: -; V gene: TRBV24-1; J gene: TRBJ2-3; D gene: -; CDR3 protein: CATSDSRLALMDTQYF; CDR3 DNA: TGTGCCACCAGTGATTCCCGCCTAGCGCTAATGGATACGCAGTATTTT
clone size: -; V gene: TRBV5-1; J gene: TRBJ1-6; D gene: -; CDR3 protein: CASREVMDSPLHF; CDR3 DNA: TGCGCCAGCAGAGAGGTCATGGATTCACCCCTCCACTTT
clone size: many; V gene: TRBV18; J gene: TRBJ2-7; D gene: -; CDR3 protein: CASSPFNRPSYEQYF; CDR3 DNA: TGTGCCAGCTCACCATTTAACAGGCCGTCCTACGAGCAGTACTTC
clone size: many; V gene: TRBV7-9; J gene: TRBJ1-2; D gene: -; CDR3 protein: CASSTITGIYGYTF; CDR3 DNA: TGTGCCAGCAGCACGATAACAGGGATCTATGGCTACACCTTC
clone size: -; V gene: TRBV7-7; J gene: TRBJ2-1; D gene: -; CDR3 protein: CASSLSPYRASYNEQFF; CDR3 DNA: TGTGCTAGCAGCTTATCCCCATATAGGGCCTCCTACAATGAGCAGTTCTTC
clone size: -; V gene: TRBV5-1; J gene: TRBJ2-3; D gene: -; CDR3 protein: CASSFLPAGYSTDTQYF; CDR3 DNA: TGCGCCAGCAGCTTCCTTCCGGCAGGATATAGCACAGATACGCAGTATTTT
clone size: -; V gene: TRBV10-3; J gene: TRBJ2-6; D gene: TRBD1; CDR3 protein: CAISTTADRGVRVGANVLTF; CDR3 DNA: TGTGCCATCAGTACAACTGCGGACAGGGGAGTAAGGGTTGGGGCCAACGTCCTGACTTTC
clone size: many; V gene: TRBV6-2/TRBV6-3; J gene: TRBJ1-1; D gene: -; CDR3 protein: CASSATNMNTEAFF; CDR3 DNA: TGTGCCAGCAGTGCCACAAACATGAACACTGAAGCTTTCTTT
clone size: many; V gene: TRBV2; J gene: TRBJ2-3; D gene: TRBD2; CDR3 protein: CASALDGRADTQYF; CDR3 DNA: TGTGCCAGCGCCTTGGACGGGAGGGCAGATACGCAGTATTTT
clone size: -; V gene: TRBV9; J gene: TRBJ2-1; D gene: TRBD2; CDR3 protein: CASSVASAGGPMLEQFF; CDR3 DNA: TGTGCCAGCAGCGTAGCATCAGCGGGAGGGCCGATGCTTGAGCAGTTCTTC
clone size: many; V gene: TRBV7-9; J gene: TRBJ1-2; D gene: TRBD1; CDR3 protein: CASSDGTELGYTF; CDR3 DNA: TGTGCCAGCAGCGACGGGACAGAACTTGGCTACACCTTC
clone size: many; V gene: TRBV19; J gene: TRBJ2-7; D gene: -; CDR3 protein: CASSIRENYEQYF; CDR3 DNA: TGTGCCAGTAGTATTCGCGAGAACTACGAGCAGTACTTC
clone size: many; V gene: TRBV18; J gene: TRBJ2-7; D gene: TRBD1; CDR3 protein: CASSPRTGGLRGQYF; CDR3 DNA: TGTGCCAGCTCACCACGGACAGGGGGCCTACGAGGGCAGTACTTC
clone size: few; V gene: TRBV24-1; J gene: TRBJ2-1; D gene: -; CDR3 protein: CATSRDSWHEQFF; CDR3 DNA: TGTGCCACCAGTCGAGACTCCTGGCATGAGCAGTTCTTC
clone size: -; V gene: TRBV10-2; J gene: TRBJ2-3; D gene: TRBD2; CDR3 protein: CASRRTSGTGTDTQYF; CDR3 DNA: TGCGCCAGCAGGAGGACTAGCGGGACGGGTACAGATACGCAGTATTTT
clone size: many; V gene: TRBV6-5; J gene: TRBJ2-2; D gene: -; CDR3 protein: CASSYSGLARNTGELFF; CDR3 DNA: TGTGCCAGCAGTTACTCAGGCCTAGCGCGGAACACCGGGGAGCTGTTTTTT
clone size: -; V gene: TRBV7-3; J gene: TRBJ2-1; D gene: -; CDR3 protein: CASSPMGGELNEQFF; CDR3 DNA: TGTGCCAGCAGCCCCATGGGGGGAGAACTAAATGAGCAGTTCTTC
clone size: -; V gene: TRBV5-1; J gene: TRBJ2-5; D gene: TRBD2; CDR3 protein: CASSPFQTSGRVETQYF; CDR3 DNA: TGCGCCAGCAGCCCATTTCAGACTAGCGGGAGGGTAGAGACCCAGTACTTC
clone size: many; V gene: TRBV20-1; J gene: TRBJ2-1; D gene: TRBD2; CDR3 protein: CSARDAGGFGSYNEQFF; CDR3 DNA: TGCAGTGCTAGAGATGCGGGAGGGTTTGGGTCCTACAATGAGCAGTTCTTC
clone size: few; V gene: TRBV12-5; J gene: TRBJ2-5; D gene: TRBD2; CDR3 protein: CASGLGAGGPGETQYF; CDR3 DNA: TGTGCTAGTGGTTTGGGAGCGGGAGGGCCGGGTGAGACCCAGTACTTC
clone size: many; V gene: TRBV7-3; J gene: TRBJ2-2; D gene: -; CDR3 protein: CASSFYGDRRHGGTGELFF; CDR3 DNA: TGTGCCAGCAGCTTTTACGGGGACCGGAGACACGGGGGCACCGGGGAGCTGTTTTTT
clone size: -; V gene: TRBV11-2; J gene: TRBJ2-1; D gene: TRBD2; CDR3 protein: CASSPLGTSEYHNEQFF; CDR3 DNA: TGTGCCAGCAGCCCACTCGGGACTAGCGAGTACCACAATGAGCAGTTCTTC
clone size: few; V gene: TRBV4-1; J gene: TRBJ2-2; D gene: TRBD2; CDR3 protein: CASSQGTSGNTGELFF; CDR3 DNA: TGCGCCAGCAGCCAAGGGACTAGCGGTAACACCGGGGAGCTGTTTTTT
clone size: many; V gene: TRBV5-1; J gene: TRBJ1-1; D gene: TRBD1; CDR3 protein: CASSLTFYRGQGTEAFF; CDR3 DNA: TGCGCCAGCAGCTTGACCTTCTACAGGGGGCAGGGTACTGAAGCTTTCTTT
clone size: -; V gene: TRBV28; J gene: TRBJ2-3; D gene: -; CDR3 protein: CASSFAGSGTDTQYF; CDR3 DNA: TGTGCCAGCAGTTTTGCGGGATCGGGCACAGATACGCAGTATTTT
clone size: -; V gene: TRBV6-2/TRBV6-3; J gene: TRBJ2-7; D gene: TRBD2; CDR3 protein: CASVGGFTSGSIYEQYF; CDR3 DNA: TGTGCCAGCGTTGGGGGTTTTACTAGCGGGAGCATTTACGAGCAGTACTTC
clone size: many; V gene: TRBV29-1; J gene: TRBJ1-1; D gene: -; CDR3 protein: CSVVPGSNTEAFF; CDR3 DNA: TGCAGCGTTGTGCCAGGGTCGAACACTGAAGCTTTCTTT
clone size: -; V gene: TRBV5-4; J gene: TRBJ2-7; D gene: -; CDR3 protein: CASSGYGGSYEQYF; CDR3 DNA: TGTGCCAGCAGCGGTTACGGGGGCTCCTACGAGCAGTACTTC
clone size: many; V gene: TRBV30; J gene: TRBJ1-5; D gene: -; CDR3 protein: CAWAKDSNQPQHF; CDR3 DNA: TGTGCCTGGGCTAAAGATAGCAATCAGCCCCAGCATTTT
clone size: -; V gene: TRBV6-1; J gene: TRBJ2-7; D gene: -; CDR3 protein: CATDRETF; CDR3 DNA: TGTGCTACCGACCGGGAAACTTTC
clone size: many; V gene: TRBV12-3/TRBV12-4; J gene: TRBJ2-1; D gene: TRBD2; CDR3 protein: CASRYPGLASHSYNEQFF; CDR3 DNA: TGTGCCAGCAGGTATCCGGGACTAGCGTCCCACTCCTACAATGAGCAGTTCTTC